The entry that follows covers one T cell receptor beta chain sequence. Antigen unknown. Primers: 60 Vbeta forward and 13 Jbeta reverse. Original data processing: There were 80 million to 95 million unique TCR beta chains by a later count, and some 10 million of them were shared. Sequencing was performed with immunoSEQ multiplex PCR; in TCRdb, only in-frame clones are kept and a portion is missing. From that table come the V and J calls and clone size; the DNA was used to work out D and trimming. The data hold 85,000 to 95,000 clones, with 76% observed a single time. This specimen belongs to a study of cytomegalovirus exposure and HLA in healthy donors. Study results and caveats: In a later analysis, across HLA loci, associated TCR counts were highest for DRB1, lowest for HLA-C. Researchers had no immune exposure information except CMV serostatus available.

Per germline, CDR1 MNHNY and CDR2 SVGAGI (reference sequence). The ends were cut back, 5 bases at V and 6 bases at J, with 11 bases in the middle. The CDR3 extends over 13 amino acids. The sequence came from a man aged 25-45 years in good health and CMV-seropositive. Sequenced: PBMCs. The rearrangement links TRBV6-6 to TRBJ2-1; D is unclear. The CDR3 DNA sequence: TGTGCCAGCAGTCCTTTCGCGGCCAATGAGCAGTTCTTC. Its translation is CASSPFAANEQFF.